The 17 T cell receptor beta chains reported below all come from one sample, sequenced in a study of cytomegalovirus exposure and HLA in healthy donors. With 60 Vbeta and 13 Jbeta primers, the PCR was carried out. Assay: immunoSEQ multiplex PCR; the TCRdb copy retains only in-frame clones and omits some. The sample records 160,000 or so clones, roughly three quarters being singletons. The sequencing sample was made of PBMCs. Receptors originate from a woman aged 40 to 50 in good health and CMV-seropositive.

CDR3 residues: CASSLLSTNEKLFF. The CDR3 coding sequence is TGTGCCAGCAGCTTACTTTCAACTAATGAAAAACTGTTTTTT. The V and J genes are TRBV5-6 and TRBJ1-4; no reliable D call. Germline V gene data show CDR1 as SGHDT and CDR2 as YYEEEE. The CDR3 totals 14 residues. The V and J ends lost 2 bases and 0 bases respectively, with 5 bases between them.

The chain couples TRBV5-1 to TRBJ1-3; unclear D gene. Germline CDR1 is SGHRS and CDR2 is YFSETQ. V was trimmed by 2 bases and J by 4 bases, leaving 10 bases between them. The CDR3 has 14 residues. The CDR3 loop reads CASSLAAGGNTIYF. DNA of the CDR3: TGCGCCAGCAGCTTAGCGGCGGGAGGAAACACCATATATTTT.

A few counts support this clone. The V call is TRBV5-4, the J call TRBJ1-5; D possibly corresponds to TRBD1 (6 bases). Germline V gene lookup returns CDR1 SGHNT and CDR2 YYREEE (reference sequence). The CDR3 sequence is 15 residues long. The V gene lost 5 bases and the J gene lost 0 bases, with 12 bases spanning the gap. DNA of the CDR3: TGTGCCAGCAGTATACAGGGCGGTAGCAATCAGCCCCAGCATTTT. Protein: CASSIQGGSNQPQHF.

The chain employs TRBV19 and TRBJ2-2; D is possibly TRBD1 (5 bases). CDR1 LNHDA and CDR2 SQIVND come from the germline V gene (reference sequence). The CDR3 loop spans 15 amino acids. With 1 base removed from V and 3 bases from J, the gap between germline ends came to 9 bases. CDR3 protein: CASSIGGHYTGELFF. CDR3 DNA: TGTGCCAGTAGTATAGGGGGCCACTACACCGGGGAGCTGTTTTTT.

This chain links TRBV4-1 with TRBJ1-1; a possible D gene is TRBD1 (6 bases). In germline, CDR1 is MGHRA, CDR2 YSYEKL. The V and J ends lost 0 bases and 10 bases respectively, with 15 bases between them. This CDR3 region has 14 residues. CDR3 sequence reads: CASSQEGQMGRAFF. CDR3 DNA sequence: TGCGCCAGCAGCCAAGAAGGACAGATGGGGAGAGCTTTCTTT.

The chain combines TRBV7-8 with TRBJ2-7, with TRBD1 matching over 9 bases. The CDR3 covers 15 residues. The junction had 16 bases not matched to a gene; V was cut back by 4 bases and J by 12 bases. Germline CDR1 reads SGHVS; CDR2 reads FQNEAQ. CDR3 DNA sequence: TGTGCCAGCAGCTCCGGGGCGGGACAGGGAGTTAGTAGGTACTTC. The encoded protein is CASSSGAGQGVSRYF.

This chain links TRBV28 with TRBJ1-2, with D hard to call. Germline assignment: CDR1 MDHEN and CDR2 SYDVKM. This CDR3 has 13 amino acids. V shed 6 bases and J shed 8 bases, with 16 bases lying between them. CDR3 loop: CASRRVEREGYTF. CDR3 bases: TGTGCCAGCAGGCGCGTGGAGCGGGAGGGCTACACCTTC.

DNA for the CDR3: TGTGCCAGCAGCTTAGAAGACAGCGACGGATACGAGCAGTACTTC. It codes for CASSLEDSDGYEQYF. The genes are TRBV7-2 and TRBJ2-7; D is possibly TRBD1 (5 bases). Germline V gene sequence: CDR1 SGHTA, CDR2 FQGNSA. The CDR3 spans 15 residues. The germline V and J ends were trimmed by 1 base and 4 bases, with 14 bases remaining between them.

This chain joins TRBV15 and TRBJ1-1, with unresolved D. The CDR3 consists of 16 residues. Trimming removed 0 bases from V and 1 base from J, with 12 bases in between. In germline, CDR1 is LNHNV, CDR2 YYDKDF (reference sequence). CDR3 bases: TGTGCCACCAGCAGAGATAAAAGGAGCGCGAACACTGAAGCTTTCTTT. Translation gives CATSRDKRSANTEAFF.

This chain uses TRBV5-1 with TRBJ2-5; TRBD1 matches 8 bases. Germline V gene sequence: CDR1 SGHRS, CDR2 YFSETQ. The trim removed 1 base at V and 3 bases at J, leaving 5 bases unmatched. The CDR3 runs to 15 residues. CDR3 nucleotides: TGCGCCAGCAGCTTGAGCAGGGGGCGGGAAGAGACCCAGTACTTC. Amino acids: CASSLSRGREETQYF.

The chain is built from TRBV30 and TRBJ1-4; tentatively, D is TRBD1 (5 bases). This CDR3 has 15 residues. V lost 0 bases to trimming and J lost 7 bases, with 15 bases between them. CDR1 is GTSNPN and CDR2 is SVGIG in the germline V gene (reference sequence). The chain's CDR3 is CAWSVFGRVGEKLFF. In nucleotides, the CDR3 is TGTGCCTGGAGTGTTTTTGGCAGGGTCGGTGAAAAACTGTTTTTT.

V and J are TRBV27 and TRBJ2-1; 10 nucleotides align to TRBD1. The CDR3 consists of 15 residues. Germline CDR1 reads MNHEY; CDR2 reads SMNVEV (reference sequence). V was pared by 8 bases and J by 6 bases, with 10 bases of the junction left unmatched. The CDR3 nucleotides are TGTGCCAGCCGGTCGCGGGACAGGGGTGGCAATGAGCAGTTCTTC. The encoded protein is CASRSRDRGGNEQFF.

This sequence joins TRBV6-5 and TRBJ1-2; perhaps TRBD1 as D (5 bases). Germline CDR1 MNHEY, CDR2 SVGAGI. The CDR3 is 13 amino acids. V was shortened by 6 bases and J by 1 base, with 9 bases between the two germline ends. The CDR3 here is CASRTGNNYGYTF. The CDR3, as DNA: TGTGCCAGCAGAACAGGAAATAACTATGGCTACACCTTC.

J is TRBJ2-6 and V is TRBV4-2; no clear D. Germline V gene sequence: CDR1 LGHNA, CDR2 YNFKEQ. The CDR3 has 16 residues. With 0 bases removed from V and 2 bases from J, the gap between germline ends came to 8 bases. Here the CDR3 DNA reads TGTGCCAGCAGCCAAGAAGCAGGTGCTGGGGCCAACGTCCTGACTTTC. Translated, it gives CASSQEAGAGANVLTF.

The chain uses TRBV6-1 and TRBJ1-1; D uncertain. CDR1 MNHNS and CDR2 SASEGT come from the germline V gene. The CDR3 contains 13 residues. Trimming cost V 6 bases and J 8 bases, with 16 bases left between them. CDR3 nucleotides: TGTGCCAGCAGCGAACTCTCCCGGGAGGAAGCTTTCTTT. This sequence encodes CASSELSREEAFF.

The rearrangement links TRBV30 to TRBJ1-2, with 7 bases that match TRBD1. V dropped 1 base and J dropped 4; count of bases not matched to a gene: 12. This CDR3 is built from 16 residues. Looked up from germline, CDR1 is GTSNPN and CDR2 is SVGIG (reference sequence). CDR3 DNA: TGTGCCTGGAGTGGTATCTCACAGGGGAGGTTCTATGGCTACACCTTC. It is translated as CAWSGISQGRFYGYTF.

The rearrangement links TRBV2 to TRBJ2-5; no firm D call. Trimming took 5 bases from V and 2 from J, leaving 12 bases between them. The germline CDR1 and CDR2 sequences are SNHLY and FYNNEI. The CDR3 length is 14 residues. The CDR3 reads CASSPRTVQETQYF. The CDR3 DNA sequence: TGTGCCAGCAGTCCACGCACGGTTCAAGAGACCCAGTACTTC.